The 31 T cell receptor beta chains below all came from one sample that was sequenced in a study of T cell responses to AZD1222 COVID-19 vaccine. Libraries were prepared by immunoSEQ multiplex PCR; TCRdb keeps only in-frame clonotypes and omits some of them. The sample includes about 150,000 clones, roughly 88% of them seen just once. Sequencing used peripheral blood, obtained 28 days after the second dose of the MenACWY control vaccine. The receptors come from an adult who received the MenACWY meningococcal vaccine as a control.

The V and J genes are TRBV5-6 and TRBJ2-7, with TRBD1 as a possible D gene (6 bases). Trimming cost V 3 bases and J 5 bases, with 18 bases left between them. Per germline, CDR1 SGHDT and CDR2 YYEEEE. This CDR3 region has 15 residues. CDR3 in amino acids: CASSYYRAQFDEQYF. CDR3 coding DNA: TGTGCCAGCAGCTATTACAGGGCTCAATTCGACGAGCAGTACTTC.

The chain employs TRBV9 and TRBJ2-1; D is perhaps TRBD2 (5 bases). Looked up from germline, CDR1 is SGDLS and CDR2 is YYNGEE. Trimming took 0 bases from V and 5 from J, leaving 12 bases between them. This CDR3 is built from 15 residues. CDR3 nucleotide sequence: TGTGCCAGCAGCGTAGAGTGGGAGATCCACAATGAGCAGTTCTTC. Translating it yields CASSVEWEIHNEQFF.

This clone has a handful of counts. The V gene is TRBV18, the J gene TRBJ2-5; D unclear. Trimming left V 2 bases short and J 4 bases short, with 14 bases between. The V gene's germline CDR1 is KGHSH and CDR2 LQKENI. The CDR3 length is 15 residues. The CDR3: CASSPGSRPGETQYF. The CDR3, as DNA: TGTGCCAGCTCACCAGGTAGTAGGCCCGGAGAGACCCAGTACTTC.

This clone occurred once. Relative to the germline gene, one junction end is altered; a read error may explain this. V is TRBV24-1 and J is TRBJ1-1, with 7 bases identical to TRBD1. The CDR3 is 12 residues long. Germline V gene lookup returns CDR1 KGHDR and CDR2 SFDVKD. CDR3 amino acids: CATSSRKQGLDF. The CDR3 DNA follows: TGTGCCACCAGTTCTAGAAAACAGGGGCTGGACTTT.

This chain connects TRBV6-5 to TRBJ1-6, with D tentatively TRBD1 (5 bases). CDR1 and CDR2 (germline): MNHEY, SVGAGI. The ends were cut back, 6 bases at V and 7 bases at J, with 16 bases in the middle. The CDR3 loop spans 15 amino acids. The CDR3: CASSSRTRLNSPLHF. The CDR3 DNA reads as TGTGCCAGCAGCTCGCGGACAAGATTAAATTCACCCCTCCACTTT.

V is TRBV11-1 and J is TRBJ1-4; unclear D gene. Germline V CDR1 and CDR2: SGHAT, FQDESV (reference sequence). Between the trimmed V and J ends, which lost 5 bases and 8 bases, there was a span of 12 bases. CDR3 length: 13 amino acids. In DNA, the CDR3 is TGTGCCAGCAGCCGAGGTCGGGAGGAAAAACTGTTTTTT. It yields the protein CASSRGREEKLFF.

Only one count was recorded for this clone. This chain uses TRBV7-9 with TRBJ2-7; perhaps TRBD1 as D (5 bases). The CDR3 has 15 amino acids. V was shortened by 5 bases and J by 2 bases, with 16 bases between the two germline ends. The germline V gene has CDR1 SEHNR and CDR2 FQNEAQ (reference sequence). CDR3 amino acids: CASSPRAGSTYEQYF. CDR3 in DNA: TGTGCCAGCAGCCCTCGCGCAGGGTCAACCTACGAGCAGTACTTC.

The chain has TRBV6-2 or TRBV6-3 and TRBJ2-7; TRBD2 aligns across 7 bases. This CDR3 comprises 14 residues. Germline CDR1 and CDR2: MNHEY and SVGEGT. J gave up 0 bases and V 5 bases, and 4 bases lay outside the gene matches. DNA for the CDR3: TGTGCCAGCAGTCCGGGGGGTTCCTCCTACGAGCAGTACTTC. Encoded protein: CASSPGGSSYEQYF.

This clone was seen just once. V and J are TRBV19 and TRBJ1-1; D possibly corresponds to TRBD1 (6 bases). The CDR3 length is 15 residues. Germline V gene lookup returns CDR1 LNHDA and CDR2 SQIVND (reference sequence). Trimming took 3 bases from V and 4 from J, leaving 15 bases between them. DNA for the CDR3: TGTGCCAGTAGTATTCGAGCAGGGGTTTTCACTGAAGCTTTCTTT. This encodes CASSIRAGVFTEAFF. Full variable domain (rest looked up from reference TRBV19 and TRBJ1-1): DGGITQSPKYLFRKEGQNVTLSCEQNLNHDAMYWYRQDPGQGLRLIYYSQIVNDFQKGDIAEGYSVSREKKESFPLTVTSAQKNPTAFYLCASSIRAGVFTEAFFGQGTRLTVV.

The genes are TRBV10-3 and TRBJ2-7; D remains unclear. Germline loops: CDR1 ENHRY, CDR2 SYGVKD. V lost 3 bases and J lost 2, with 5 bases in between. This CDR3 contains 12 residues. The CDR3 coding sequence is TGTGCCATCAGTGATATTACCTACGAGCAGTACTTC. Its protein product is CAISDITYEQYF.

The chain employs TRBV5-1 and TRBJ2-7; 9 nucleotides line up with TRBD1. After removal of 0 bases from V and 5 bases from J, the junction contained 6 bases not matched to a gene. Germline V gene sequence: CDR1 SGHRS, CDR2 YFSETQ. The CDR3 length is 15 residues. CDR3 protein: CASSLAPGQGDEQYF. Written as DNA, the CDR3 is TGCGCCAGCAGCTTGGCCCCGGGACAGGGCGACGAGCAGTACTTC.

The chain is built from TRBV24-1 and TRBJ2-3, with a weak D call TRBD1 (6 bases). This CDR3 contains 15 residues. Trimming stripped 3 bases from V and 5 bases from J, with 14 bases between. CDR1 KGHDR and CDR2 SFDVKD come from the germline V gene. For the CDR3, the DNA is TGTGCCACCAGTGATGATGACAGGAACGGAGATACGCAGTATTTT. It encodes CATSDDDRNGDTQYF.

The J gene is TRBJ1-1, the V gene TRBV5-1; D gene ambiguous. The germline gives CDR1 SGHRS, CDR2 YFSETQ. The V end was cut by 1 base, the J end by 1 base, with 8 bases between. This CDR3 is 14 amino acids long. The CDR3 here is CASSLNPGNTEAFF. CDR3 DNA: TGCGCCAGCAGCTTGAATCCAGGGAACACTGAAGCTTTCTTT.

The chain combines TRBV7-8 with TRBJ1-2, with D unclear. Germline-derived CDR1 and CDR2 are SGHVS and FQNEAQ. V lost 1 base, J lost 8 bases, and 11 bases lay in between. The CDR3 sequence is 13 residues long. The CDR3 DNA reads TGTGCCAGCAGCTTAGGCGGCTCGCAAGGCTACACCTTC. Translation gives CASSLGGSQGYTF.

The rearrangement joins TRBV11-3 to TRBJ1-3; no clear D gene. CDR3 size: 11 residues. Germline CDR1 is SGHNT and CDR2 is YENEEA. V was trimmed by 7 bases and J by 4 bases, leaving 5 bases between them. Here the CDR3 DNA reads TGTGCCAGCAAACACGGAAACACCATATATTTT. Its translation: CASKHGNTIYF.

The V gene is TRBV5-4, the J gene TRBJ1-2; tentatively, D is TRBD1 (5 bases). Trimming removed 0 bases from V and 7 bases from J, with 10 bases in between. Germline V gene sequence: CDR1 SGHNT, CDR2 YYREEE (reference sequence). The CDR3 runs to 13 residues. Here the CDR3 reads CASSLVAGTGYTF. The CDR3 DNA sequence: TGTGCCAGCAGCTTGGTGGCAGGGACTGGCTACACCTTC.

The V gene is TRBV13, the J gene TRBJ1-2; perhaps TRBD1 as D (6 bases). V shed 4 bases and J shed 5 bases, with 11 bases lying between them. This CDR3 is 13 amino acids long. CDR1 and CDR2 from the germline V gene are PRHDT and FYEKMQ (reference sequence). As DNA, the CDR3 is TGTGCCAGCAGCTCGGGGACACAATATGGCTACACCTTC. This encodes CASSSGTQYGYTF.

This chain joins TRBV7-9 and TRBJ1-5, with 8 positions matching TRBD1. The CDR3 consists of 14 residues. V gave up 5 bases and J gave up 5 bases; unmatched junction bases: 5. Germline V CDR1 and CDR2: SEHNR, FQNEAQ (reference sequence). The CDR3 region is CASSTLTGDQPQHF. The CDR3 nucleotides read TGTGCCAGCAGCACTTTGACAGGGGATCAGCCCCAGCATTTT.

The J gene is TRBJ2-2, the V gene TRBV19; the D is unclear. Trimming removed 6 bases from V and 3 bases from J, with 5 bases in between. Germline V gene lookup returns CDR1 LNHDA and CDR2 SQIVND (reference sequence). CDR3 size: 12 residues. The CDR3 sequence is CASRFYTGELFF. The CDR3 DNA sequence: TGTGCCAGTAGATTTTACACCGGGGAGCTGTTTTTT.

DNA of the CDR3: TGTGCCAGCAGTTTATCTGGATCCGGGACATCGGTTGATGGCTACACCTTC. Amino acids: CASSLSGSGTSVDGYTF. The chain joins TRBV27 to TRBJ1-2; D is perhaps TRBD1 (6 bases). V shed 0 bases and J shed 6 bases, with 20 bases lying between them. The CDR3 runs 17 residues. Germline lookup yields CDR1 MNHEY and CDR2 SMNVEV (reference sequence).

The chain is built from TRBV2 and TRBJ1-2, with D perhaps matching TRBD1 (5 bases). The V end lost 7 bases, the J end lost 6 bases, and 12 bases lay between the germline ends. This CDR3 region has 12 residues. Germline V CDR1 and CDR2: SNHLY, FYNNEI. The CDR3: CASTTERNGYTF. CDR3 nucleotide sequence: TGTGCCAGCACGACAGAGCGCAATGGCTACACCTTC.

The chain links TRBV19 to TRBJ1-2; D perhaps matches TRBD1 (5 bases). The CDR3 is made up of 12 amino acids. Germline CDR1 reads LNHDA; CDR2 reads SQIVND (reference sequence). With 5 bases removed from V and 7 bases from J, the gap between germline ends came to 11 bases. DNA of the CDR3: TGTGCCAGTAGTCTCGGGACCTTTGGCTACACCTTC. Translation: CASSLGTFGYTF.

The V call is TRBV7-3, the J call TRBJ1-1, with D hard to call. Germline V gene data show CDR1 as SGHTA and CDR2 as FQGTGA. The CDR3 has 15 amino acids. V was cut by 5 bases and J by 2 bases, with 15 bases left in between. DNA of the CDR3: TGTGCCAGCAGCAAATTATCGGGTTCCAACACTGAAGCTTTCTTT. Protein sequence: CASSKLSGSNTEAFF.

The CDR3 loop is CASSLSEGREAFF. In DNA form, the CDR3 reads TGCGCCAGCAGCTTAAGCGAGGGGAGGGAAGCTTTCTTT. V and J are TRBV5-1 and TRBJ1-1, with TRBD1 as a possible D gene (5 bases). The V end lost 2 bases, the J end lost 8 bases, and 13 bases lay between the germline ends. The CDR3 has 13 amino acids. Germline loops: CDR1 SGHRS, CDR2 YFSETQ.

This clone was seen a handful of times. This sample also contains other DNA sequences that code for the same CDR3. The chain links TRBV5-5 to TRBJ2-1, with D maybe TRBD1 (6 bases). Trimming removed 3 bases from V and 0 bases from J, with 10 bases in between. Germline CDR1 and CDR2: SGHKS and YYEKEE (reference sequence). The CDR3 has 15 residues. The CDR3 loop reads CASSYGQSSYNEQFF. Here the CDR3 DNA reads TGTGCCAGCAGCTACGGACAGAGCTCCTACAATGAGCAGTTCTTC.

The V gene is TRBV11-1, the J gene TRBJ2-5; 11 positions match TRBD2. Per the germline V gene, CDR1 is SGHAT and CDR2 is FQDESV (reference sequence). The CDR3 spans 16 residues. V lost 1 base and J lost 1; bases outside the gene matches: 2. The DNA of the CDR3 is TGTGCCAGCAGCTTAGGAGGACTAGCGGGCCAAGAGACCCAGTACTTC. Protein product: CASSLGGLAGQETQYF.

The chain carries TRBV28 and TRBJ1-6; unclear D gene. Germline values: CDR1 MDHEN, CDR2 SYDVKM. CDR3 size: 15 residues. V shed 6 bases and J shed 7 bases, with 16 bases lying between them. The CDR3 DNA is TGTGCCAGCAGGTCCGACATTGCCCCGAATTCACCCCTCCACTTT. Its translation: CASRSDIAPNSPLHF.

The chain has TRBV5-3 and TRBJ1-1; D might be TRBD1 (5 bases). TRBV5-3 is reported as an ORF; its role is uncertain. The CDR3 contains 14 residues. V was pared by 4 bases and J by 4 bases, with 14 bases between. The DNA of the CDR3 is TGTGCCAGAAGCGCCTCCAGGGCCCCCACTGAAGCTTTCTTT. Protein sequence: CARSASRAPTEAFF.

The chain uses TRBV4-3 and TRBJ2-6, with TRBD2 identical over 8 bases. The CDR3 spans 17 residues. The junction had 1 base not matched to a gene; V was cut back by 0 bases and J by 0 bases. Germline V lookup: CDR1 LGHNA, CDR2 YSLEER. The CDR3 here is CASSQDGTSSGANVLTF. CDR3 in DNA: TGCGCCAGCAGCCAAGATGGGACTAGCTCTGGGGCCAACGTCCTGACTTTC.

The chain couples TRBV18 to TRBJ2-3, with 8 bases that match TRBD2. The germline V gene encodes CDR1 KGHSH and CDR2 LQKENI. The CDR3 totals 15 residues. The V and J ends lost 7 bases and 0 bases, in that order; junction bases with no gene match: 6. DNA for the CDR3: TGTGCCAGCTTCCAGCGGGGGCTTAGCACAGATACGCAGTATTTT. Its protein is CASFQRGLSTDTQYF. Supplemented by reference TRBV18 and TRBJ2-3, the full variable domain reads NAGVMQNPRHLVRRRGQEARLRCSPMKGHSHVYWYRQLPEEGLKFMVYLQKENIIDESGMPKERFSAEFPKEGPSILRIQQVVRGDSAAYFCASFQRGLSTDTQYFGPGTRLTVL.

V usage is TRBV5-1 and J usage is TRBJ1-3, with D maybe TRBD1 (5 bases). The CDR3 extends over 16 amino acids. V shed 0 bases and J shed 0 bases, with 10 bases lying between them. Germline V CDR1 and CDR2: SGHRS, YFSETQ. The CDR3 loop reads CASSLEGISSGNTIYF. The CDR3 coding sequence is TGCGCCAGCAGCTTGGAGGGGATCAGCTCTGGAAACACCATATATTTT. Full variable domain (rest looked up from reference TRBV5-1 and TRBJ1-3): KAGVTQTPRYLIKTRGQQVTLSCSPISGHRSVSWYQQTPGQGLQFLFEYFSETQRNKGNFPGRFSGRQFSNSRSEMNVSTLELGDSALYLCASSLEGISSGNTIYFGEGSWLTVV.